The TCR beta chain under discussion was sequenced for a study of T cells in Graves' hyperthyroidism and ophthalmopathy. The CDR3 regions of TCR beta were amplified from RNA transcripts. The TCR CDR3 first-round RT-PCR relied on the HTBI primer set. In TCRdb, the multiplex PCR reads were re-called with MiXCR into one record per CDR3 protein. Counted here are about 260,000 distinct CDR3 sequences, about 25% occurring once; the ten biggest clones make up approximately 30%. This CDR3 region has 14 residues. The ends were cut back, 3 bases at V and 0 bases at J, with 10 bases in the middle. In germline, CDR1 is SGHRS, CDR2 YFSETQ. A few counts support this clonotype.

The TCR was taken from a man in his forties or fifties with Graves' hyperthyroidism that later progressed to Graves' ophthalmopathy. The chain uses TRBV5-1 and TRBJ2-7, with D possibly TRBD2 on 5 matching bases. The specimen sequenced was blood. This CDR3 reads CASSSDGDSYEQYF. The CDR3 coding sequence is TGCGCCAGCAGCTCCGACGGGGACTCCTACGAGCAGTACTTC.